The 26 T cell receptor beta chains reported below all come from one sample, sequenced in a study of blood T cells in healthy people across ages. For the second PCR, which ran for roughly 6 to 12 cycles, a sample-barcoded 5' primer and a J-beta primer mix were used. TCRdb reprocessed the 5' RACE reads via MiXCR and lists one record per CDR3 protein. The sample contains about 970,000 distinct CDR3 sequences, 45% to 60% of which appear only once. Sequencing was performed on blood. Source of these receptors: a woman aged 55-70 years in good health.

The chain employs TRBV7-2 and TRBJ1-5; 7 bases match TRBD1. This CDR3 comprises 19 residues. Trimming at V came to 5 bases and at J to 4 bases, leaving 20 bases not matched to a gene. CDR1 is SGHTA and CDR2 is FQGNSA in the germline V gene. Here the CDR3 reads CASSHTPRSLGTVNQPQHF. The CDR3 region has the DNA TGTGCCAGCAGCCATACCCCTCGTAGTTTGGGGACAGTGAATCAGCCCCAGCATTTT.

The genes are TRBV6-1 and TRBJ2-1; D may match TRBD1 or TRBD2 (5 bases each). CDR1 is MNHNS, CDR2 SASEGT, per germline. The CDR3 runs to 17 residues. The V and J ends lost 2 bases and 4 bases respectively, with 18 bases between them. The CDR3 DNA reads TGTGCCAGCAGTGAAAGGTACGCGAGGGACGTGTACAATGAGCAGTTCTTC. Encoded protein: CASSERYARDVYNEQFF.

This sequence joins TRBV4-1 and TRBJ1-1, with no clear D. This CDR3 is 14 amino acids long. Per the germline V gene, CDR1 is MGHRA and CDR2 is YSYEKL. The V end was cut by 4 bases, the J end by 1 base, with 10 bases between. CDR3 sequence (DNA): TGCGCCAGCAGCCCCCTCGACGGGAACACTGAAGCTTTCTTT. Amino acid sequence: CASSPLDGNTEAFF.

V gene TRBV11-2 combines with J gene TRBJ2-5; 10 positions match TRBD2. V shed 0 bases and J 5 bases; nucleotides not matched to a gene: 15. Germline V CDR1 and CDR2: SGHAT, FQNNGV. This CDR3 is built from 19 residues. This CDR3 reads CASSLDPGLARTRRETQYF. In DNA form, the CDR3 reads TGTGCCAGCAGCTTAGATCCGGGACTAGCGAGAACCCGCAGGGAGACCCAGTACTTC.

With regard to this clonotype: A read error may produce the germline difference seen at one junction end. This chain connects TRBV30 to TRBJ1-2; unclear D gene. Germline CDR1 GTSNPN, CDR2 SVGIG (reference sequence). CDR3 size: 14 residues. The CDR3 bases are TGTGCCTGGGGTGTTAGGCTCTCTAACTATGGCTACACCTTC. Protein sequence: CAWGVRLSNYGYTF.

The chain has TRBV11-2 and TRBJ1-4; maybe TRBD1 (5 bases). This CDR3 is built from 17 residues. Per germline, CDR1 SGHAT and CDR2 FQNNGV. Trimming stripped 3 bases from V and 3 bases from J, with 17 bases between. CDR3 DNA sequence: TGTGCCAGCAGCTTGATTCCGGGGCTGGGGCCTAATGAAAAACTGTTTTTT. Translating it yields CASSLIPGLGPNEKLFF. Looking up the rest from reference TRBV11-2 and TRBJ1-4 gives the full variable domain: EAGVAQSPRYKIIEKRQSVAFWCNPISGHATLYWYQQILGQGPKLLIQFQNNGVVDDSQLPKDRFSAERLKGVDSTLKIQPAKLEDSAVYLCASSLIPGLGPNEKLFFGSGTQLSVL.

This chain joins TRBV20-1 and TRBJ2-3; D may be TRBD2 (6 bases). From germline, CDR1 is DFQATT and CDR2 SNEGSKA (reference sequence). CDR3 length equals 14 residues. V was cut by 4 bases and J by 2 bases, with 13 bases left in between. The CDR3 DNA sequence: TGCAGTGCTATAGAGCCGGGAGTCACAGATACGCAGTATTTT. Its translation is CSAIEPGVTDTQYF.

This clonotype turned up a few times. The V gene is TRBV7-9, the J gene TRBJ1-2, with 9 bases matching TRBD1. The CDR3 loop spans 18 amino acids. V lost 5 bases, J lost 1 base, and 14 bases stayed unmatched. CDR1 is SEHNR, CDR2 FQNEAQ, per germline (reference sequence). The CDR3 protein is CASSPLRGQGSDNYGYTF. The DNA for the CDR3 is TGTGCCAGCAGCCCCTTGCGAGGACAGGGGTCTGATAACTATGGCTACACCTTC.

With regard to this clonotype: A much larger clonotype is one base distant, so this may be a read error. The chain couples TRBV7-2 to TRBJ2-5, with 7 bases that match TRBD2. The CDR3 covers 16 residues. Germline V CDR1 and CDR2: SGHTA, FQGNSA. In DNA, the CDR3 is TGTGCCGGCAGCTTCTATCGGGCGCGGGGGCAAGAGACCCAGTACTTC. Protein product: CAGSFYRARGQETQYF.

This clonotype was seen only a few times. This chain joins TRBV29-1 and TRBJ2-2, with a possible D match to TRBD2 (5 bases). V was clipped by 7 bases and J by 2 bases, with 14 bases between them. Germline V gives CDR1 SQVTM, CDR2 ANQGSEA. The CDR3 is 14 amino acids. This CDR3 reads CSAHEGLNTGELFF. CDR3 DNA sequence: TGCAGCGCACACGAGGGCCTAAACACCGGGGAGCTGTTTTTT.

For this clonotype: A much larger clone differs by one base, so this may be a read error. The genes are TRBV6-5 and TRBJ2-6, with no clear D. CDR1 and CDR2 from the germline V gene are MNHEY and SVGAGI. V was pared by 6 bases and J by 2 bases, with 5 bases between. This CDR3 has 13 amino acids. The CDR3 bases are TGTGCCAGCAGGACCCCTGGGGCCAACGTCCTGACTTTC. Amino acids: CASRTPGANVLTF.

This clonotype was observed once. The rearrangement joins TRBV12-3 or TRBV12-4 to TRBJ1-2; no clear D gene. V lost 5 bases to trimming and J lost 8 bases, with 12 bases between them. CDR3 length: 12 amino acids. The CDR3 here is CASSPNLGGYTF. CDR3 in DNA: TGTGCCAGCAGTCCAAATCTGGGGGGCTACACCTTC.

The rearrangement uses TRBV3-1 and TRBJ2-7; D is unresolved. Deletions cut 1 base from V and 4 bases from J, with 14 bases between. CDR1 and CDR2 (germline): LGHDT, YNNKEL (reference sequence). CDR3 size: 15 residues. CDR3 DNA: TGTGCCAGCAGCCAAGTTACGTTCGTCGGGTACGAGCAGTACTTC. The encoded protein is CASSQVTFVGYEQYF.

The chain is built from TRBV20-1 and TRBJ1-6; D is possibly TRBD1 (6 bases). V was pared by 6 bases and J by 9 bases, with 18 bases between. CDR3 length: 14 residues. Germline loops: CDR1 DFQATT, CDR2 SNEGSKA (reference sequence). The CDR3 loop reads CSATGGQPSSPLHF. The DNA for the CDR3 is TGCAGTGCCACGGGCGGACAGCCGAGTTCACCCCTCCACTTT.

The chain has TRBV4-1 and TRBJ2-7; tentative D call: TRBD2 (5 bases). The CDR3 sequence is 14 residues long. Trimming cost V 2 bases and J 4 bases, with 12 bases left between them. The germline CDR1 and CDR2 sequences are MGHRA and YSYEKL. DNA of the CDR3: TGCGCCAGCAGCCAAAGAGTAACGGGGTACGAGCAGTACTTC. This encodes CASSQRVTGYEQYF.

This clonotype came up a few times. CDR3 amino acids: CASTGLAVAKNIQYF. As DNA, the CDR3 is TGTGCCAGCACCGGACTAGCGGTGGCCAAAAACATTCAGTACTTC. The chain links TRBV21-1 to TRBJ2-4; the D call in the table, TRBD2, was not verified against the DNA. TRBV21-1 is designated a pseudogene. The CDR3 is 15 amino acids.

The genes are TRBV14 and TRBJ1-6; D is unclear. Trimming left V 0 bases short and J 4 bases short, with 10 bases between. The length of the CDR3 is 16 residues. CDR1 is SGHDN and CDR2 is FVKESK in the germline V gene. DNA of the CDR3: TGTGCCAGCAGCCAAGATCTCGGGCGGTATAATTCACCCCTCCACTTT. The encoded protein is CASSQDLGRYNSPLHF.

This clonotype was found a few times. The chain has TRBV5-1 and TRBJ2-5; D assignment may be TRBD1 or TRBD2 (5 bases each). V was shortened by 4 bases and J by 1 base, with 11 bases between the two germline ends. CDR1 SGHRS and CDR2 YFSETQ come from the germline V gene. The CDR3 has 14 amino acids. The CDR3 DNA reads as TGCGCCAGCAGCCCGGGTGGGACCCAAGAGACCCAGTACTTC. Its translation: CASSPGGTQETQYF. The variable domain in full, with the rest retrieved from reference TRBV5-1 and TRBJ2-5, is KAGVTQTPRYLIKTRGQQVTLSCSPISGHRSVSWYQQTPGQGLQFLFEYFSETQRNKGNFPGRFSGRQFSNSRSEMNVSTLELGDSALYLCASSPGGTQETQYFGPGTRLLVL.

In this sample, this clonotype turned up a few times. The gene calls are TRBV7-2 and TRBJ1-4, with a weak D call TRBD1 (5 bases). Trimming pared 2 bases from V and 1 base from J, leaving 14 bases between. The CDR3 is 17 amino acids. Germline V lookup: CDR1 SGHTA, CDR2 FQGNSA. Here the CDR3 DNA reads TGTGCCAGCAGCTTAAGACACCCCGGGGGAACTAATGAAAAACTGTTTTTT. It specifies CASSLRHPGGTNEKLFF. The whole variable domain, remainder taken from reference TRBV7-2 and TRBJ1-4, is GAGVSQSPSNKVTEKGKDVELRCDPISGHTALYWYRQSLGQGLEFLIYFQGNSAPDKSGLPSDRFSAERTGGSVSTLTIQRTQQEDSAVYLCASSLRHPGGTNEKLFFGSGTQLSVL.

The CDR3 reads CASSLGYADTQYF. DNA for the CDR3: TGTGCCAGCAGCTTGGGGTACGCAGATACGCAGTATTTT. The chain links TRBV5-6 to TRBJ2-3; D is undetermined. There are 13 residues in the CDR3. V shed 0 bases and J shed 4 bases, with 6 bases lying between them. The germline V gene has CDR1 SGHDT and CDR2 YYEEEE.

The chain has TRBV20-1 and TRBJ2-1; 8 bases line up with TRBD2. After removal of 0 bases from V and 1 base from J, the junction contained 5 bases not matched to a gene. Germline loops: CDR1 DFQATT, CDR2 SNEGSKA (reference sequence). The CDR3 consists of 16 residues. The CDR3 coding sequence is TGCAGTGCTAGAGATATTAGCGGGAAGTCCTACAATGAGCAGTTCTTC. Its translation is CSARDISGKSYNEQFF.

The chain joins TRBV28 to TRBJ2-5; TRBD1 agrees at 7 bases. V lost 7 bases and J lost 1; bases outside the gene matches: 18. Germline V gives CDR1 MDHEN, CDR2 SYDVKM. CDR3 length equals 18 residues. The CDR3 sequence is CASTKTGTAVRSQETQYF. The CDR3 DNA follows: TGTGCCAGCACTAAAACCGGGACAGCAGTCCGGAGCCAAGAGACCCAGTACTTC.

V usage is TRBV4-3 and J usage is TRBJ1-2; D not resolved. CDR1 is LGHNA and CDR2 is YSLEER in the germline V gene. This CDR3 has 15 amino acids. The V gene lost 0 bases and the J gene lost 2 bases, with 10 bases spanning the gap. The CDR3: CASSQERFSNYGYTF. In DNA form, the CDR3 reads TGCGCCAGCAGCCAAGAGCGATTTTCGAACTATGGCTACACCTTC.

The table lists this clonotype with many counts. The CDR3 nucleotides read TGCAGCGTTGACAGCTTCGCGGGCTATGGCTACACCTTC. Translated, it gives CSVDSFAGYGYTF. This chain connects TRBV29-1 to TRBJ1-2; the D is unclear. Looked up from germline, CDR1 is SQVTM and CDR2 is ANQGSEA. V was clipped by 3 bases and J by 4 bases, with 12 bases between them. The CDR3 runs to 13 residues.

This clonotype has ten or more counts. The chain joins TRBV7-3 to TRBJ1-5; maybe TRBD1 (6 bases). Trimming stripped 6 bases from V and 4 bases from J, with 19 bases between. Germline V gene lookup returns CDR1 SGHTA and CDR2 FQGTGA. The CDR3 runs 16 residues. The CDR3 coding sequence is TGTGCCAGCAGGCAAATAACAGGGTCACGTAATCAGCCCCAGCATTTT. Translation: CASRQITGSRNQPQHF.

This clonotype was counted ten times or more. This chain's CDR3 is CASSLLHRGAKNIQYF. The CDR3 region has the DNA TGTGCCAGCAGCCTACTCCACCGAGGAGCCAAAAACATTCAGTACTTC. The chain uses TRBV6-7 and TRBJ2-4; D remains unclear. TRBV6-7 is placed among ORFs of uncertain function. The CDR3 consists of 16 residues. V lost 6 bases to trimming and J lost 0 bases, with 15 bases between them.